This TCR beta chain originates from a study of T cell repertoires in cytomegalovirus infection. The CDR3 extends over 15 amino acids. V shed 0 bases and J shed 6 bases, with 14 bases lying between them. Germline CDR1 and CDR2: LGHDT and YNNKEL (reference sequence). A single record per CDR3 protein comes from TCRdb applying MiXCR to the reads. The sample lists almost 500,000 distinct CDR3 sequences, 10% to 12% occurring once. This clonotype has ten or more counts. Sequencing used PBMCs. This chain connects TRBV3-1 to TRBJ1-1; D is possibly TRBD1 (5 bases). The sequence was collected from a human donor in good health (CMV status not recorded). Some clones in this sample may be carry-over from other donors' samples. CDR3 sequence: CASSQEGALWAEAFF. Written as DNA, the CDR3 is TGTGCCAGCAGCCAAGAAGGGGCCTTATGGGCTGAAGCTTTCTTT.